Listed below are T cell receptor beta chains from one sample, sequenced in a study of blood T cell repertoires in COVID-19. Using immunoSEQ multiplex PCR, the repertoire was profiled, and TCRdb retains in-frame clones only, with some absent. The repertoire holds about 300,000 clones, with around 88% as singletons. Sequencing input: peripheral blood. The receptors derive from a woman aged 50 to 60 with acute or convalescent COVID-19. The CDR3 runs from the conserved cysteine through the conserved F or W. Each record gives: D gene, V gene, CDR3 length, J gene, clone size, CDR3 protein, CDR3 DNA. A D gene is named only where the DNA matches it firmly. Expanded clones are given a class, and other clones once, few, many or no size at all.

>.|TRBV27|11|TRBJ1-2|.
CASSAGYGYTF
TGTGCCAGCAGTGCGGGCTATGGCTACACCTTC
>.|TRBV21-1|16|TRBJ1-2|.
CASSKRGQSFNYGYTF
TGTGCCAGCAGCAAAAGGGGACAGTCTTTTAACTATGGCTACACCTTC
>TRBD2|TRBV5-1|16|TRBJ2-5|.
CASSRGTSGNVETQYF
TGCGCCAGCAGCAGGGGGACTAGCGGAAATGTGGAGACCCAGTACTTC
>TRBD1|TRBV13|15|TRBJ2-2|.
CASSLGQGATGELFF
TGTGCCAGCAGCCTCGGACAGGGTGCCACCGGGGAGCTGTTTTTT
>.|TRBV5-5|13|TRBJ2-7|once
CASSPPGLAEQYF
TGTGCCAGCAGCCCACCTGGTTTGGCTGAGCAGTACTTC
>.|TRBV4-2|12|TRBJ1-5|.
CASSLANQPQHF
TGTGCCAGCAGCTTAGCCAATCAGCCCCAGCATTTT
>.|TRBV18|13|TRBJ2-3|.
CASSAGPSDTQYF
TGTGCCAGCTCAGCTGGGCCTTCAGATACGCAGTATTTT
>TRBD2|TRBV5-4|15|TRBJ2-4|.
CASSPFTGGLDIQYF
TGTGCCAGCAGCCCCTTCACGGGGGGGTTGGACATTCAGTACTTC
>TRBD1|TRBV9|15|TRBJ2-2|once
CASSSRDRGSGELFF
TGTGCCAGCAGCTCCCGGGACAGGGGGTCCGGGGAGCTGTTTTTT
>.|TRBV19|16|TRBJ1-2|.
CASSIDRAGRQYGYTF
TGTGCCAGTAGTATAGACAGGGCCGGGAGGCAGTATGGCTACACCTTC
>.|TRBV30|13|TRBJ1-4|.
CAWSSGGHEKLFF
TGTGCCTGGAGTAGCGGGGGTCATGAAAAACTGTTTTTT
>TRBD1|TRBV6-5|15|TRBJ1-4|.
CARTDPRDRGEKLFF
TGTGCCAGAACTGATCCCCGGGACAGGGGTGAAAAACTGTTTTTT
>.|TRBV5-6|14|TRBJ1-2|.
CASSFFGIGYGYTF
TGTGCCAGCAGCTTTTTCGGGATCGGCTATGGCTACACCTTC
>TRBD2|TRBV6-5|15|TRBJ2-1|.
CASSTGTSGYNEQFF
TGTGCCAGCAGTACCGGGACTAGCGGATACAATGAGCAGTTCTTC
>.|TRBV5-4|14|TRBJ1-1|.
CASSSPGSGTEAFF
TGTGCCAGCAGCTCCCCAGGGTCCGGAACTGAAGCTTTCTTT
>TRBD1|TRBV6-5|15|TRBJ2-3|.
CASSRRDRDTDTQYF
TGTGCCAGCAGTCGCCGGGACAGGGACACAGATACGCAGTATTTT
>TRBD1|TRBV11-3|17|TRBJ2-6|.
CASSAGQGRTGANVLTF
TGTGCCAGTTCTGCGGGACAGGGTCGAACTGGGGCCAACGTCCTGACTTTC
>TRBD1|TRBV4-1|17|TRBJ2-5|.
CASSQDQWAGGKETQYF
TGCGCCAGCAGCCAAGATCAGTGGGCAGGGGGCAAGGAGACCCAGTACTTC
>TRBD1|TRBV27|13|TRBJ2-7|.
CASSRRQGNEQYF
TGTGCCAGCAGTCGACGACAGGGAAACGAGCAGTACTTC
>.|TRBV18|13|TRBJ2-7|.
CASSPSPSREQYF
TGTGCCAGCTCCCCCTCCCCCTCTAGAGAGCAGTACTTC
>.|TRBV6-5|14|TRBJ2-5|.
CASSTGKAQETQYF
TGTGCCAGCAGTACAGGGAAGGCCCAAGAGACCCAGTACTTC
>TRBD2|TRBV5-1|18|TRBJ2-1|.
CASSLGLAGGSGADEQFF
TGCGCCAGCAGCCTGGGACTAGCGGGAGGGTCCGGGGCCGATGAGCAGTTCTTC
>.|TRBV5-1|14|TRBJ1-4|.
CASSFGATNEKLFF
TGCGCCAGCAGCTTCGGTGCAACTAATGAAAAACTGTTTTTT
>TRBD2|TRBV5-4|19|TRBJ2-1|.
CASSSGLAGVIGGLNEQFF
TGTGCCAGCAGCTCCGGACTAGCGGGAGTAATTGGGGGTCTGAATGAGCAGTTCTTC
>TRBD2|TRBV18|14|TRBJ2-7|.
CASSLTSGDLEQYF
TGTGCCAGCTCACTGACTAGCGGGGACTTGGAGCAGTACTTC
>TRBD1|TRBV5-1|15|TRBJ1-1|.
CASSFDGTGGTEAFF
TGCGCCAGCAGCTTCGACGGGACAGGGGGGACTGAAGCTTTCTTT
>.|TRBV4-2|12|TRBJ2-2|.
CASSLSDGELFF
TGTGCCAGCAGCCTTTCAGACGGGGAGCTGTTTTTT
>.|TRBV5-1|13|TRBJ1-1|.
CASSLVGLTEAFF
TGCGCCAGCAGCCTCGTAGGACTAACTGAAGCTTTCTTT
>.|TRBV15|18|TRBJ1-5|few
CATSKKPTGTSYHQPQHF
TGTGCCACCAGCAAAAAGCCCACCGGGACATCCTACCATCAGCCCCAGCATTTT
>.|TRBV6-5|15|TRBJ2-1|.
CASSPDWSSYNEQFF
TGTGCCAGCAGCCCCGACTGGAGCTCCTACAATGAGCAGTTCTTC
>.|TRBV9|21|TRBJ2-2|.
CASSDPDRGLSGRSDTGELFF
TGTGCCAGCAGCGACCCGGACAGGGGGCTTAGCGGGAGGAGCGACACCGGGGAGCTGTTTTTT
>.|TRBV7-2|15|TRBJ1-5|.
CASSLDGQSNQPQHF
TGTGCCAGCAGCTTAGATGGACAGAGCAATCAGCCCCAGCATTTT
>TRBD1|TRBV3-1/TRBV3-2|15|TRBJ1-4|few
CASSQRDRGNEKLFF
TGTGCCAGCAGCCAGAGGGACAGGGGAAATGAAAAACTGTTTTTT
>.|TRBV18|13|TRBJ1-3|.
CASSPAEGNTIYF
TGTGCCAGCTCACCAGCCGAGGGAAACACCATATATTTT
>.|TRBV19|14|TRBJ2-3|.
CASSIRVGRDTQYF
TGTGCCAGTAGTATCCGGGTAGGGAGGGATACGCAGTATTTT
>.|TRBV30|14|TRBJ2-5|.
CAWSVLGLRETQYF
TGTGCCTGGAGTGTACTCGGGTTGAGGGAGACCCAGTACTTC
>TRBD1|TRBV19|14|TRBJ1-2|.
CASSPQTGNYGYTF
TGTGCCAGTAGTCCTCAGACAGGGAACTATGGCTACACCTTC
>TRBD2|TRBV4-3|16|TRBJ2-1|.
CASSQEVRASGREQFF
TGCGCCAGCAGCCAAGAGGTGAGGGCTAGCGGGCGAGAGCAGTTCTTC
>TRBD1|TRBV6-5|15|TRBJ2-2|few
CASSSDRGNTGELFF
TGTGCCAGCAGTTCGGACAGGGGTAACACCGGGGAGCTGTTTTTT